The 2 T cell receptor beta chains below come from one sample, sequenced in a study of blood T cell repertoires in COVID-19. Measured with immunoSEQ multiplex PCR; TCRdb has only the in-frame clones, and not every one. Of 200,000 to 250,000 clones in the sample, roughly 80% were seen once. Sequenced: PBMCs or T cells enriched from blood (not recorded which). The receptors originated from a woman in her forties or fifties who had been exposed to COVID-19.

The chain uses TRBV11-2 and TRBJ2-5; 10 bases line up with TRBD2. Germline lookup yields CDR1 SGHAT and CDR2 FQNNGV. The ends lost 1 base at V and 7 bases at J; junction bases unmatched: 15. The length of the CDR3 is 18 residues. DNA of the CDR3: TGTGCCAGCAGCTTAGTAGGAAGCGGGGGGGGTCCACGTGGGACCCAGTACTTC. This translates into CASSLVGSGGGPRGTQYF.

The chain joins TRBV6-1 to TRBJ2-3; D might be TRBD2 (5 bases). V gave up 2 bases and J gave up 5 bases, with 14 bases separating them. Germline V gene sequence: CDR1 MNHNS, CDR2 SASEGT. The CDR3 runs to 15 residues. The CDR3 sequence is CASSESGSKVDTQYF. The CDR3 DNA sequence: TGTGCCAGCAGTGAATCGGGGAGTAAGGTAGATACGCAGTATTTT.